Listed below are T cell receptor beta chains from one sample, sequenced in a study of shared clonotypes between healthy human individuals. Using immunoSEQ multiplex PCR, the repertoire was profiled, and TCRdb retains in-frame clones only, with some absent. The repertoire holds about 710,000 clones, with approximately 77% as singletons. Sequencing was carried out using memory CD4+ T cells sorted from blood. The receptors stem from a woman in her 30s in good health. CDR3s include the opening cysteine and the closing phenylalanine or tryptophan. The D gene is left open where the match is weak. The listing skips clone size in some rows; elsewhere it reads once, few, many or a size class.

>NA|TRBD1|TRBV11-2|TRBJ1-3
TGTGCCAGCAGCCTGACAGGGTCTTATGGAAACACCATATATTTT
CASSLTGSYGNTIYF
>NA|NA|TRBV5-1|TRBJ2-5
TGCGCCAGCAGCCCCAACGCCGCGGCCAGGGGCGGGGAGACCCAGTACTTC
CASSPNAAARGGETQYF
>few|TRBD1|TRBV28|TRBJ1-4
TGTGCCAGCAGTTCCGGGGACAGATTCGGAGGCAGTGAAAAACTGTTTTTT
CASSSGDRFGGSEKLFF
>NA|TRBD1|TRBV10-3|TRBJ2-5
TGTGCCATCAGGGTCGGGACAGGGAGTTTCGTAGAGACCCAGTACTTC
CAIRVGTGSFVETQYF
>few|NA|TRBV10-1|TRBJ2-4
TGCGCCAGCAGTGACTCCAGCGTAAGGAACATTCAGTACTTC
CASSDSSVRNIQYF
>NA|NA|TRBV9|TRBJ2-4
TGTGCCAGCAGCGGCGGGTCGCCCGGGAACATTCAGTACTTC
CASSGGSPGNIQYF
>NA|NA|TRBV5-1|TRBJ1-1
TGCGCCAGCAGCCCCGGACAGCCCCACACTGAAGCTTTCTTT
CASSPGQPHTEAFF
>once|NA|TRBV7-2|TRBJ2-7
TGTGCCAGCAGCTCCCAAGGGGCCACGGGGCAGTACTTC
CASSSQGATGQYF
>NA|TRBD2|TRBV5-1|TRBJ2-1
TGCGCCAGCAGCACCGACCCACGGGACTATGTCTCTTCGGAGCAGTTCTTC
CASSTDPRDYVSSEQFF
>NA|NA|TRBV5-1|TRBJ2-7
TGCGCCAGCACGAGGGGCCACGAGCAGTACTTC
CASTRGHEQYF
>NA|NA|TRBV5-6|TRBJ2-6
TGTGCCAGCAGCAGACTCTCTGGGGCCAACGTCCTGACTTTC
CASSRLSGANVLTF
>NA|TRBD1|TRBV29-1|TRBJ2-7
TGCAGCGTTACGGGACAGGGTTCCTACGAGCAGTACTTC
CSVTGQGSYEQYF
>NA|NA|TRBV20-1|TRBJ1-2
TGCAGTGCTAGGGGTCAGGGAGGCTACACCTTC
CSARGQGGYTF
>NA|TRBD1|TRBV5-1|TRBJ2-1
TGCGCCAGCAGCTCAGGGCCACCGGGACAGGGGGCCAATGAGCAGTTCTTC
CASSSGPPGQGANEQFF
>NA|NA|TRBV18|TRBJ2-5
TGTGCCAGCTCACCGATTGGGGCCAGACGAACTCAAGAGACCCAGTACTTC
CASSPIGARRTQETQYF
>NA|NA|TRBV5-1|TRBJ2-5
TGCGCCAGCAGACGTAACAATGGTGGTGGAGAGACCCAGTACTTC
CASRRNNGGGETQYF
>many|NA|TRBV7-9|TRBJ1-1
TGTGCCAGCAGCCCACAGACTATGAACACTGAAGCTTTCTTT
CASSPQTMNTEAFF
>NA|NA|TRBV4-2|TRBJ2-7
TGTGCCAGCAGCTTGAGCTCCTACGAGCAGTACTTC
CASSLSSYEQYF
>NA|NA|TRBV19|TRBJ2-3
TGTGCCAGCAACCGAGGCCTCACGTGGGGAACAGATACGCAGTATTTT
CASNRGLTWGTDTQYF
>NA|NA|TRBV27|TRBJ2-7
TGTGCCAGCACTTCTTCTGTGGGGACTGGGGAGCAGTACTTC
CASTSSVGTGEQYF
>NA|NA|TRBV6-5|TRBJ1-2
TGTGCCAGCAGTTACACTCCCGGGAGTAGTTCCTATGGCTACACCTTC
CASSYTPGSSSYGYTF
>few|TRBD1|TRBV6-5|TRBJ1-2
TGTGCCAGCAGCAACACAGGGGGCGCTGAAAGGGGCTACACCTTC
CASSNTGGAERGYTF
>NA|NA|TRBV10-2|TRBJ1-3
TGCGCCAGCAGTGGGTACCAATCTGGAAACACCATATATTTT
CASSGYQSGNTIYF
>NA|TRBD1|TRBV5-1|TRBJ1-3
TGCGCCAGCAGCACCGTGACAGGGGGCGTAGGAAACACCATATATTTT
CASSTVTGGVGNTIYF
>many|NA|TRBV2|TRBJ2-7
TGTGCCAGCACCGGGGGCTACGAGCAGTACTTC
CASTGGYEQYF
>few|NA|TRBV9|TRBJ2-1
TGTGCCAGCAGCGCTAATCAAGGGGAAAGCTCCTACAATGAGCAGTTCTTC
CASSANQGESSYNEQFF
>NA|TRBD2|TRBV10-3|TRBJ2-1
TGTGCCATGAGCGGGAGTTTCAACAATGAGCAGTTCTTC
CAMSGSFNNEQFF
>many|NA|TRBV6-1|TRBJ2-2
TGTGCCAGCAGGGCCACGAACACCGGGGAGCTGTTTTTT
CASRATNTGELFF
>NA|NA|TRBV6-1|TRBJ2-1
TGTGCCAGCACCCCGGGCCAATACAATGAGCAGTTCTTC
CASTPGQYNEQFF
>few|TRBD2|TRBV30|TRBJ2-7
TGTGCCTGGGCGGGGGGCGCGGGAGGATTTGGAGAGCAGTACTTC
CAWAGGAGGFGEQYF
>NA|NA|TRBV2|TRBJ2-7
TGTGCCAGCAGTGTAGTTCCCTACGAGCAGTACTTC
CASSVVPYEQYF
>NA|NA|TRBV7-6|TRBJ2-3
TGTGCCAGCAGACCGAGTAGCACAGATACGCAGTATTTT
CASRPSSTDTQYF
>once|NA|TRBV10-1|TRBJ1-2
TGCGCCAGCAAAAACAATCGGACGGAGGGATATGGCTACACCTTC
CASKNNRTEGYGYTF
>few|TRBD2|TRBV7-2|TRBJ2-7
TGTGCCAGCAGCTTAGTGACTAGCGGGAGGTCGGGGCAGTACTTC
CASSLVTSGRSGQYF
>NA|TRBD1|TRBV7-9|TRBJ2-7
TGTGCCAGCAGCCTCGGACAGGGAGAGGCCTTGGTCTACGAGCAGTACTTC
CASSLGQGEALVYEQYF
>once|TRBD1|TRBV19|TRBJ2-7
TGTGCCAGTAAGGGGAGTGGGACAGATTCCTACGAGCAGTACTTC
CASKGSGTDSYEQYF
>NA|NA|TRBV7-2|TRBJ1-1
TGTGCCAGCAGCTTACAACCGAAAGACACTGAAGCTTTCTTT
CASSLQPKDTEAFF
>NA|TRBD2|TRBV27|TRBJ2-2
TGTGCCAGCAGCTACGGGACTAGCATGCCCGGGGAGCTGTTTTTT
CASSYGTSMPGELFF
>NA|NA|TRBV25-1|TRBJ2-1
TGTGCCAGCAGTGTTGCTGGGGACGGAACGTACAATGAGCAGTTCTTC
CASSVAGDGTYNEQFF
>NA|TRBD1|TRBV5-1|TRBJ1-1
TGCGCCAGCAGCGATCACAACAGGGGAACTGAAGCTTTCTTT
CASSDHNRGTEAFF
>NA|TRBD2|TRBV4-1|TRBJ2-3
TGCGCCAGCAGCCAAGATATCGTCCTAGCGGGAGGGTCGGATACGCAGTATTTT
CASSQDIVLAGGSDTQYF
>NA|TRBD2|TRBV19|TRBJ2-7
TGTGCCAGCCGGACTAGCGGGAGCTACGAGCAGTACTTC
CASRTSGSYEQYF
>NA|NA|TRBV10-3|TRBJ2-5
TGTGCCATCAGTGACATGAAGACCCAGTACTTC
CAISDMKTQYF
>NA|NA|TRBV4-1|TRBJ2-1
TGCGCCAGCAGCCAAGAGGCACAGTGGCGTGAGCAGTTCTTC
CASSQEAQWREQFF
>NA|NA|TRBV18|TRBJ2-1
TGTGCCAGCTCACCCGAGACTGTATACAATGAGCAGTTCTTC
CASSPETVYNEQFF
>NA|TRBD1|TRBV4-1|TRBJ2-7
TGCGCCAGCAGCCAAGATGTCGGACAGGGGTGGAACGAGCAGTACTTC
CASSQDVGQGWNEQYF
>NA|NA|TRBV11-2|TRBJ1-1
TGTGCCAGCAGTCCTCACATGAACACTGAAGCTTTCTTT
CASSPHMNTEAFF
>NA|TRBD1|TRBV29-1|TRBJ1-5
TGCAGCGTTAGACAGGGGGAACAGCCCCAGCATTTT
CSVRQGEQPQHF
>NA|NA|TRBV11-2|TRBJ2-1
TGTGCCAGCAGCTTAATGCGTACTCTGCGGCCGTCCAATGAGCAGTTCTTC
CASSLMRTLRPSNEQFF
>NA|NA|TRBV29-1|TRBJ2-7
TGCAGCGGCTCGACAAGTTCGGGCGAGCAGTACTTC
CSGSTSSGEQYF
>once|TRBD2|TRBV25-1|TRBJ2-1
TGTGCCAGCAGTGAATCGGGTAGCGGGAGGTACAATGAGCAGTTCTTC
CASSESGSGRYNEQFF
>NA|NA|TRBV6-1|TRBJ2-7
TGTGCCAGCAGTGAAGGGGGTAGGTCCTACGAGCAGTACTTC
CASSEGGRSYEQYF
>NA|TRBD2|TRBV7-8|TRBJ2-1
TGTGCCAGCAGCCCCCGGGGACTAGCGGGAGGTTTGAAGTCCTACAATGAGCAGTTCTTC
CASSPRGLAGGLKSYNEQFF
>NA|TRBD2|TRBV10-3|TRBJ2-3
TGTGCCATCGCTAGCGGGAACACAGATACGCAGTATTTT
CAIASGNTDTQYF
>once|NA|TRBV2|TRBJ1-2
TGTGCCAGCAGACCTAGACAGTCAAATGGCTACACCTTC
CASRPRQSNGYTF
>NA|NA|TRBV7-3|TRBJ2-7
TGTGCCAGCAGCCCCCGGGGGTACGTGTCTAGCGACGAGCAGTACTTC
CASSPRGYVSSDEQYF
>NA|NA|TRBV28|TRBJ2-2
TGTGCCAGCAGTTTTTGGCAGTTGGGCACCGGGGAGCTGTTTTTT
CASSFWQLGTGELFF